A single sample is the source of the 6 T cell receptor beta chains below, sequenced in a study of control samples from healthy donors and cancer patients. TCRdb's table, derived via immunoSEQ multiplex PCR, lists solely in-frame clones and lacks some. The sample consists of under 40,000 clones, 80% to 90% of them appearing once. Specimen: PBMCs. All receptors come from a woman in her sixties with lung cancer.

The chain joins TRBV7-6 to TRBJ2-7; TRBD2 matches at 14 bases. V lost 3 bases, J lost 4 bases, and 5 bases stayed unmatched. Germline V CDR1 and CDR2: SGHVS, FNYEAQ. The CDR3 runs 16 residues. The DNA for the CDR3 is TGTGCCAGCAGCTTGGGACTAGCGGGAGCTGGGTACGAGCAGTACTTC. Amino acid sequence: CASSLGLAGAGYEQYF. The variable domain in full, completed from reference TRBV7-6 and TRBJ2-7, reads GAGVSQSPRYKVTKRGQDVALRCDPISGHVSLYWYRQALGQGPEFLTYFNYEAQQDKSGLPNDRFSAERPEGSISTLTIQRTEQRDSAMYRCASSLGLAGAGYEQYFGPGTRLTVT.

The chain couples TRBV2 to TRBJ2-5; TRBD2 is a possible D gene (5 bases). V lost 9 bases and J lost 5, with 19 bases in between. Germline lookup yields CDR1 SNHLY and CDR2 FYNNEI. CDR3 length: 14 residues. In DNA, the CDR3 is TGTGCCAGTGCGGAGGCCCCCGGACGGGAGACCCAGTACTTC. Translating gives CASAEAPGRETQYF.

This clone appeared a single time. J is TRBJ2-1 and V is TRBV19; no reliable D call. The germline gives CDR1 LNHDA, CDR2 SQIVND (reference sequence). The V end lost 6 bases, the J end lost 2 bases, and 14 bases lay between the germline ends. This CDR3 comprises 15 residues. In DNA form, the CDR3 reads TGTGCCAGTAGGGGTGAGCTTAACACCTACAATGAGCAGTTCTTC. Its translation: CASRGELNTYNEQFF.

For the CDR3, the DNA is TGCAGCGTTGGGATAGGGGGACAGGTCAATGAAAAACTGTTTTTT. Translation gives CSVGIGGQVNEKLFF. This chain uses TRBV29-1 with TRBJ1-4, with 8 nucleotides matching TRBD1. The CDR3 consists of 15 residues. The V gene's germline CDR1 is SQVTM and CDR2 ANQGSEA. V lost 4 bases, J lost 5 bases, and 9 bases stayed unmatched.

CDR3: CASSRLAENNEQFF. The DNA of the CDR3 is TGTGCCAGTAGTCGGCTAGCGGAAAACAATGAGCAGTTCTTC. This chain joins TRBV19 and TRBJ2-1; 7 nucleotides line up with TRBD2. The germline V gene has CDR1 LNHDA and CDR2 SQIVND (reference sequence). Trimming at V came to 5 bases and at J to 5 bases, leaving 6 bases not matched to a gene. The CDR3 is made up of 14 amino acids.

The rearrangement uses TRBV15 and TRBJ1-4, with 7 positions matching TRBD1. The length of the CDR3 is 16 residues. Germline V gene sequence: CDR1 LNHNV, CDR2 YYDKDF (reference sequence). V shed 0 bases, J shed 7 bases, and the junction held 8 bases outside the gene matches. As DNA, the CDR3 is TGTGCCACCAGCAGAGATCTTGCAGGGGGAAGTGAAAAACTGTTTTTT. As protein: CATSRDLAGGSEKLFF.